The rows below give T cell receptor beta chains drawn from one sample of a study of vaccination and CD4 T cells after COVID-19. TCRdb recomputed calls from the PCR reads with MiXCR, one row per CDR3 protein. Of about 20,000 distinct CDR3 sequences in the sample, around 28% were seen once. These TCRs' antigens remain unknown. The sequencing input was cultured CD4+ T cells from blood. These receptor sequences come from a human donor with COVID-19. CDR3s include the opening cysteine and the closing phenylalanine or tryptophan. A D gene is named only where the DNA matches it firmly. Rows may omit the clone size; those that give it use once, few, many or a size class.

size: -
V: TRBV2
D: -
J: TRBJ2-2
DNA: TGTGCCAGCAGCGACGACAATGCGAACACCGGGGAGCTGTTTTTT
CDR3: CASSDDNANTGELFF

size: -
V: TRBV11-2
D: -
J: TRBJ1-1
DNA: TGTGCCAGCAGCTTGAGGTGGGGGACTGAAGCTTTCTTT
CDR3: CASSLRWGTEAFF

size: -
V: TRBV10-3
D: TRBD2
J: TRBJ2-7
DNA: TGTGCCATCAGTGACCCAGCGGGGGACTCCTACGAGCGGTACTTC
CDR3: CAISDPAGDSYERYF

size: -
V: TRBV7-6
D: -
J: TRBJ1-1
DNA: TGTGCCAGCAGCCCGTTTGGGCCGAACACTGAAGCTTTCTTT
CDR3: CASSPFGPNTEAFF

size: few
V: TRBV7-3
D: -
J: TRBJ2-1
DNA: TGTGCCAGCAGCTTAAGAGCTAGCTCCTACAATGAGCAGTTCTTC
CDR3: CASSLRASSYNEQFF

size: few
V: TRBV6-5
D: TRBD1
J: TRBJ2-5
DNA: TGTGCCAGCAGGTACAGGGGGCGGGAGACCCAGTACTTC
CDR3: CASRYRGRETQYF

size: -
V: TRBV29-1
D: -
J: TRBJ2-7
DNA: TGCAGCGCAAAGGGAGGTTACGAGCAGTACTTC
CDR3: CSAKGGYEQYF

size: -
V: TRBV20-1
D: -
J: TRBJ1-4
DNA: TGCAGTGCTAGAGCCAATTTTGGTGAAAAACTGTTTTTT
CDR3: CSARANFGEKLFF

size: -
V: TRBV14
D: -
J: TRBJ2-7
DNA: TGTGCCAGCAGCCAAGTCGTGGCCTACGAGCAGTACTTC
CDR3: CASSQVVAYEQYF

size: -
V: TRBV6-1
D: -
J: TRBJ2-7
DNA: TGTGCCAGCAGCAAAGGGTCATCGACTCGCCGAAGGGAGCAGTACTTC
CDR3: CASSKGSSTRRREQYF

size: medium-sized
V: TRBV7-2
D: -
J: TRBJ1-5
DNA: TGTGCCAGCAGCCCCCCGGGGGGGGGAGATCAGCCCCAGCATTTT
CDR3: CASSPPGGGDQPQHF

size: -
V: TRBV7-9
D: -
J: TRBJ1-5
DNA: TGTGCCAGCAGCTTAGCGGGGGCTGGTCAGCCCCAGCATTTT
CDR3: CASSLAGAGQPQHF

size: -
V: TRBV6-1
D: -
J: TRBJ2-1
DNA: TGTGCCAGCCGCGGGCGGGGCTGGAATGAGCAGTTCTTC
CDR3: CASRGRGWNEQFF

size: few
V: TRBV20-1
D: -
J: TRBJ1-4
DNA: TGCAGTGCTAGAGACAATACGGGGTTTGAAAAACTGTTTTTT
CDR3: CSARDNTGFEKLFF

size: few
V: TRBV2
D: -
J: TRBJ1-2
DNA: TGTGCCAGCAGGGGGACGAACAACGGCTACACCTTC
CDR3: CASRGTNNGYTF

size: few
V: TRBV29-1
D: -
J: TRBJ1-1
DNA: TGCAGCGTTGATGTGCAGAACACTGAAGCTTTCTTT
CDR3: CSVDVQNTEAFF

size: -
V: TRBV7-2
D: -
J: TRBJ2-5
DNA: TGTGCCAGCAACTTACAACCAGCCCTGGGGGCCATGAAAGAGACCCAGTACTTC
CDR3: CASNLQPALGAMKETQYF

size: few
V: TRBV12-3/TRBV12-4
D: -
J: TRBJ2-2
DNA: TGTGCCAGCAGTTTCGGTCTGGCCCCAACCGGGGAGCTGTTTTTT
CDR3: CASSFGLAPTGELFF

size: -
V: TRBV5-5
D: TRBD2
J: TRBJ2-5
DNA: TGTGCCAGCAGCGGGACTAGTACCCAGTACTTC
CDR3: CASSGTSTQYF

size: -
V: TRBV20-1
D: -
J: TRBJ1-2
DNA: TGCAGTGCTAGGCCAGACCAGTTTAACTATGGCTACACCTTC
CDR3: CSARPDQFNYGYTF

size: -
V: TRBV11-3
D: -
J: TRBJ2-3
DNA: TGTGCCAGCAGCTCCCCTGATACGCAGTATTTT
CDR3: CASSSPDTQYF

size: -
V: TRBV5-4
D: -
J: TRBJ2-7
DNA: TGTGCCAGCAGCTTGGATGGGGGGTCCTACGAGCAGTACTTC
CDR3: CASSLDGGSYEQYF

size: -
V: TRBV28
D: -
J: TRBJ1-2
DNA: TGTGCCAGCAGTCCAGAGCAGGGTATGGATGGCTACACCTTC
CDR3: CASSPEQGMDGYTF

size: few
V: TRBV20-1
D: -
J: TRBJ1-6
DNA: TGCAGTGCTAGAGGAGGTGAGGGCTCACCCCTCCACTTT
CDR3: CSARGGEGSPLHF

size: -
V: TRBV20-1
D: -
J: TRBJ2-1
DNA: TGCAGTGCTAGAGACGGATTTCAATACTCCTACAATGAGCAGTTCTTC
CDR3: CSARDGFQYSYNEQFF

size: few
V: TRBV6-1
D: -
J: TRBJ1-6
DNA: TGTGCCAGCAGCTTAACAGGGCTAGGAACGGGATCACCCCTCCACTTT
CDR3: CASSLTGLGTGSPLHF

size: -
V: TRBV2
D: -
J: TRBJ1-5
DNA: TGTGCCAGCATGGATCCCGGGCAGCCCCAGCATTTT
CDR3: CASMDPGQPQHF